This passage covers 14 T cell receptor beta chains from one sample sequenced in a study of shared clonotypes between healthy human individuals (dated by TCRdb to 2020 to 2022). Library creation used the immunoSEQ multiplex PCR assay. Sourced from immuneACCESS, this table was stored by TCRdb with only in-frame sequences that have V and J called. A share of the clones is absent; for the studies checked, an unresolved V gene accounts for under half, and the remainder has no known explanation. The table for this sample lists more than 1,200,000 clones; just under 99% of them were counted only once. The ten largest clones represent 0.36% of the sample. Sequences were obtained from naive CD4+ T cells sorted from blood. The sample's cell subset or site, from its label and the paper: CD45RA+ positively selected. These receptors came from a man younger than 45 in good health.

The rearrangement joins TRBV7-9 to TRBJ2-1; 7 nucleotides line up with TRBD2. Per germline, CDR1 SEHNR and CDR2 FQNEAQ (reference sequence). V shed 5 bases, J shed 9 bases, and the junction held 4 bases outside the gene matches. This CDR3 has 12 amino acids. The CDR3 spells CASSTGGLEQFF. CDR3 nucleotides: TGTGCCAGCAGCACGGGGGGACTTGAGCAGTTCTTC.

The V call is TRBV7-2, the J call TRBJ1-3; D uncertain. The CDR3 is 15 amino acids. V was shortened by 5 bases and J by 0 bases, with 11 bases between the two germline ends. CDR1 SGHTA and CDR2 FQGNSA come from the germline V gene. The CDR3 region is CASSRGRNSGNTIYF. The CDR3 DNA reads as TGTGCCAGCAGCCGCGGTAGGAACTCTGGAAACACCATATATTTT.

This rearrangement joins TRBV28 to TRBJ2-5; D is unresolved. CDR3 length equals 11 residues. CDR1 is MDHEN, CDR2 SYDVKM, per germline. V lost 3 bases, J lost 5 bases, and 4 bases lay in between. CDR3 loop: CASSFIETQYF. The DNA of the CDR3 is TGTGCCAGCAGTTTTATTGAGACCCAGTACTTC.

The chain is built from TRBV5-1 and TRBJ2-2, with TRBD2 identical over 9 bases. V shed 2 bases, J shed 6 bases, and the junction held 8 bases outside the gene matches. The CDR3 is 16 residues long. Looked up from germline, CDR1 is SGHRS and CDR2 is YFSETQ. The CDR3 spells CASSLGWREGAGELFF. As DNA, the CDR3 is TGCGCCAGCAGCTTAGGCTGGCGGGAGGGTGCCGGGGAGCTGTTTTTT.

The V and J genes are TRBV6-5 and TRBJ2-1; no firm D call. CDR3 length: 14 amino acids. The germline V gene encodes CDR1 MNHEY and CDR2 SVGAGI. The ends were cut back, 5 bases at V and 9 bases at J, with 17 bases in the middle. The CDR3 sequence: CASSPPGRLPEQFF. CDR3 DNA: TGTGCCAGCAGTCCACCCGGACGGCTACCTGAGCAGTTCTTC.

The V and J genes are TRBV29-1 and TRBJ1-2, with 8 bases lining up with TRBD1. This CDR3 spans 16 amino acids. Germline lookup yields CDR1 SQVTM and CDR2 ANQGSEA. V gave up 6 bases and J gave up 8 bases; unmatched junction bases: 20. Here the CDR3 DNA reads TGCAGCGTGGACGTGGACAGGGCGGGCCCGTATGGAGGCTACACCTTC. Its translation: CSVDVDRAGPYGGYTF.

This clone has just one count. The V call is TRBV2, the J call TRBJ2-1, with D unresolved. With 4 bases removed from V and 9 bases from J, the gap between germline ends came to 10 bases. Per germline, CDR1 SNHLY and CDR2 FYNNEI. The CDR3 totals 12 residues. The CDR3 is CASSADFGEQFF. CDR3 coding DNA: TGTGCCAGCAGTGCGGATTTCGGTGAGCAGTTCTTC.

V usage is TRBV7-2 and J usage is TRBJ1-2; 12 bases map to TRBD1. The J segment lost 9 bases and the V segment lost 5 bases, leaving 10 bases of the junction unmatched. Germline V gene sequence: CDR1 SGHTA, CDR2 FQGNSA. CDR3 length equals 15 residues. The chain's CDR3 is CASSTSGTGGQSYTF. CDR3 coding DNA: TGTGCCAGCAGCACTAGCGGGACAGGGGGCCAAAGCTACACCTTC.

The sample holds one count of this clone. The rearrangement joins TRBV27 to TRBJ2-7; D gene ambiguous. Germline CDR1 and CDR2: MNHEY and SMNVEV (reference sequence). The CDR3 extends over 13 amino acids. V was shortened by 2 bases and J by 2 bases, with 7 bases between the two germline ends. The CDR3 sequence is CASSLTIAYEQYF. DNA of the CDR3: TGTGCCAGCAGTTTAACTATTGCCTACGAGCAGTACTTC.

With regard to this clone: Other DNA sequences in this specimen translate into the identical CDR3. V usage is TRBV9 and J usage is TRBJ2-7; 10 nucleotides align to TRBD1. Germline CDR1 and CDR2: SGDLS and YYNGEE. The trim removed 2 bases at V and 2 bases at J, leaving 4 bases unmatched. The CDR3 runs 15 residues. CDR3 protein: CASSVSGQGAYEQYF. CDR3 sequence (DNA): TGTGCCAGCAGCGTTTCAGGACAGGGGGCCTACGAGCAGTACTTC.

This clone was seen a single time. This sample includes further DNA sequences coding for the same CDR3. In DNA form, the CDR3 reads TGTGCCAGCAGTTTAAACAGGGGGACAGATACGCAGTATTTT. It specifies CASSLNRGTDTQYF. The rearrangement joins TRBV27 to TRBJ2-3; TRBD1 matches at 8 bases. CDR1 and CDR2 (germline): MNHEY, SMNVEV (reference sequence). The CDR3 is made up of 14 amino acids. Germline trimming cut 2 bases from V and 3 bases from J; bases unmatched to any gene: 1.

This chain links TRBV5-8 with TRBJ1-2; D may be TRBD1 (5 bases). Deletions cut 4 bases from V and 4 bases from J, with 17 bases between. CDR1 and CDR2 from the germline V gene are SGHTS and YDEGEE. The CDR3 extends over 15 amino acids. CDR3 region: CASSRTQTGSYGYTF. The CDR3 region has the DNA TGTGCCAGCAGCCGGACACAGACCGGCAGCTATGGCTACACCTTC.

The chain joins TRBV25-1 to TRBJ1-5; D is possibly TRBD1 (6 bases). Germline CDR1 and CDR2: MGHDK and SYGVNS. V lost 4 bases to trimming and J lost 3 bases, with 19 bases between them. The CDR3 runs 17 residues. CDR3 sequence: CASSVPGDPTTNQPQHF. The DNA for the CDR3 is TGTGCCAGCAGTGTTCCAGGGGACCCTACTACCAATCAGCCCCAGCATTTT. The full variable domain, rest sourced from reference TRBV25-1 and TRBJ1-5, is EADIYQTPRYLVIGTGKKITLECSQTMGHDKMYWYQQDPGMELHLIHYSYGVNSTEKGDLSSESTVSRIRTEHFPLTLESARPSHTSQYLCASSVPGDPTTNQPQHFGDGTRLSIL.

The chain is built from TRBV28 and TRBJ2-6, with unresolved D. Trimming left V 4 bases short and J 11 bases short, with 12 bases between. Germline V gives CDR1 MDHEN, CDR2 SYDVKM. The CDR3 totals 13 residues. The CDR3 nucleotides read TGTGCCAGCAGTTCCGCACTCCATTACGTCCTGACTTTC. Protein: CASSSALHYVLTF.